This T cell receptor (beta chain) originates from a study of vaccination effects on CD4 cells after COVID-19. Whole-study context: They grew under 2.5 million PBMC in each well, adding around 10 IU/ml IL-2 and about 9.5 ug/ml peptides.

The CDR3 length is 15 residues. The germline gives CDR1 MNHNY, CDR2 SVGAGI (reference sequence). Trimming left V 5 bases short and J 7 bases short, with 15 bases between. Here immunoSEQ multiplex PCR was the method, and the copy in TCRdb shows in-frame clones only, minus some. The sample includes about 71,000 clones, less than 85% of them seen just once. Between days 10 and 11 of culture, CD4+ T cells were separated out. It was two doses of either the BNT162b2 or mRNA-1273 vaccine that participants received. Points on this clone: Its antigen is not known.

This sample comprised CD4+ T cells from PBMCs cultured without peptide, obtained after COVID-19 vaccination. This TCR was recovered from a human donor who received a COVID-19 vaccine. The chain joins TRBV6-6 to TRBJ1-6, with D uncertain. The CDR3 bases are TGTGCCAGCAGTCCCCGATCCACCGGGAATTCACCCCTCCACTTT. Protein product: CASSPRSTGNSPLHF.